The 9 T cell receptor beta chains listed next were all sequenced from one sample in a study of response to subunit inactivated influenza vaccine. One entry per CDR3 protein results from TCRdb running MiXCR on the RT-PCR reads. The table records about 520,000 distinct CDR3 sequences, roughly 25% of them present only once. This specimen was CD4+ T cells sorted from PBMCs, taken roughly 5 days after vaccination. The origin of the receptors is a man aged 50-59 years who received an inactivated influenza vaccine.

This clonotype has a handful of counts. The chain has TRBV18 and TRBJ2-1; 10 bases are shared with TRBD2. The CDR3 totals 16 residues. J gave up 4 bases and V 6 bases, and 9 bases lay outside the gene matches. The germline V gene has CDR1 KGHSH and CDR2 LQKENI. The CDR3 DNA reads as TGTGCCAGCTCTCCCGGACTAGCGGACCCTTACAATGAGCAGTTCTTC. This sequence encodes CASSPGLADPYNEQFF.

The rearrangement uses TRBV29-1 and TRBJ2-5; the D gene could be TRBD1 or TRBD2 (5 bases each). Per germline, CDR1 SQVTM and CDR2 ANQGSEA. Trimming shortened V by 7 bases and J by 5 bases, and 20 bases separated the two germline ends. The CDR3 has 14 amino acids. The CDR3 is CSGRDHNEGETQYF. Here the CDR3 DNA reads TGCAGCGGTCGGGACCACAACGAAGGGGAGACCCAGTACTTC.

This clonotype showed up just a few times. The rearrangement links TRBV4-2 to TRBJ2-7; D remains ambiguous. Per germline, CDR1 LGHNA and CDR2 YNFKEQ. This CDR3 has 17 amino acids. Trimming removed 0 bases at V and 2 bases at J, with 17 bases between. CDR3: CASSQDFVGLTPYEQYF. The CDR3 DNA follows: TGTGCCAGCAGCCAAGATTTCGTGGGCCTAACTCCCTACGAGCAGTACTTC.

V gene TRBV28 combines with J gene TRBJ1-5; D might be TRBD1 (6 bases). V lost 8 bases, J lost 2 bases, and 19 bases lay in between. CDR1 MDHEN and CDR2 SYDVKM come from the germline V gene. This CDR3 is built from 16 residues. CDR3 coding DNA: TGTGCCAGCTCCCCCGAGGGGGTAGAGGGCAATCAGCCCCAGCATTTT. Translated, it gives CASSPEGVEGNQPQHF.

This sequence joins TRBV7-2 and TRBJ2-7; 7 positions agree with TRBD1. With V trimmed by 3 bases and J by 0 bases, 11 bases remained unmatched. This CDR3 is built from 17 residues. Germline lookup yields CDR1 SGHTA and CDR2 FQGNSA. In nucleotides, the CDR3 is TGTGCCAGCAGCTTCGGATGGTCCGGGACAGCCTCCTACGAGCAGTACTTC. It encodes CASSFGWSGTASYEQYF.

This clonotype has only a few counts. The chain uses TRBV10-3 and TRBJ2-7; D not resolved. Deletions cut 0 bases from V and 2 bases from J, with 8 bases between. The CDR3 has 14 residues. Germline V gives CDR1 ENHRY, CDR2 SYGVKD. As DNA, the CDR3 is TGTGCCATCAGTGAGTCTGTCGGTCCCTACGAGCAGTACTTC. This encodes CAISESVGPYEQYF.

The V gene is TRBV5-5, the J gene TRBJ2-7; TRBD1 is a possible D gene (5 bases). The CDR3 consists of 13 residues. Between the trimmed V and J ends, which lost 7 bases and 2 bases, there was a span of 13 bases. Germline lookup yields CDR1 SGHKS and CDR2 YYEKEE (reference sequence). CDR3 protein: CASGWTSAYEQYF. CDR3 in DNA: TGTGCCAGCGGATGGACAAGTGCCTACGAGCAGTACTTC.

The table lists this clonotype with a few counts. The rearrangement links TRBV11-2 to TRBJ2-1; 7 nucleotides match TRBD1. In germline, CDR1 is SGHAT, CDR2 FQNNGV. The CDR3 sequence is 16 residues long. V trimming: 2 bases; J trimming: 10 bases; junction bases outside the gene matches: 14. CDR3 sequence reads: CASSLRGFRGWHEQFF. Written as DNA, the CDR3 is TGTGCCAGCAGCTTAAGGGGGTTCAGGGGGTGGCACGAGCAGTTCTTC.

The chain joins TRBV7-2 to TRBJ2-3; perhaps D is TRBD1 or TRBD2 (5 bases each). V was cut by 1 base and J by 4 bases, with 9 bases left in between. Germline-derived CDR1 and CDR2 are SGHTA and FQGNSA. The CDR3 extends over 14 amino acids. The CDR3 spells CASSLGGSADTQYF. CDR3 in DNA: TGTGCCAGCAGCTTAGGGGGGAGTGCAGATACGCAGTATTTT.